This entry concerns a single T cell receptor beta chain. The data originate from a study of blood T cell repertoires in COVID-19. The wider study: Samples taken during acute and convalescent COVID-19 were collected in the United States, Italy and Spain. From T cells, B-cell-depleted T cells, or PBMCs came the material, which was cDNA or gDNA.

Per the study methods: From reference gene primer amplification, estimates of nucleated cell counts were derived. Repertoires were generated with immunoSEQ multiplex PCR, while TCRdb's copy carries only in-frame clones and drops some. V, J and clone size are those of that table, while D and trimming were read from the DNA. The table records 13,000 or so clones, around four fifths of them present only once. This receptor was identified in a human donor in a cohort sampled during active COVID-19. The sample consisted of peripheral blood.

The DNA of the CDR3 is TGCGCCAGCAGCCCACAGGGGGGGACTGAAGCTTTCTTT. It specifies CASSPQGGTEAFF. The chain employs TRBV5-1 and TRBJ1-1, with TRBD1 matching 8 bases. Germline assignment: CDR1 SGHRS and CDR2 YFSETQ. This CDR3 has 13 residues. V trimming: 4 bases; J trimming: 5 bases; junction bases outside the gene matches: 4.